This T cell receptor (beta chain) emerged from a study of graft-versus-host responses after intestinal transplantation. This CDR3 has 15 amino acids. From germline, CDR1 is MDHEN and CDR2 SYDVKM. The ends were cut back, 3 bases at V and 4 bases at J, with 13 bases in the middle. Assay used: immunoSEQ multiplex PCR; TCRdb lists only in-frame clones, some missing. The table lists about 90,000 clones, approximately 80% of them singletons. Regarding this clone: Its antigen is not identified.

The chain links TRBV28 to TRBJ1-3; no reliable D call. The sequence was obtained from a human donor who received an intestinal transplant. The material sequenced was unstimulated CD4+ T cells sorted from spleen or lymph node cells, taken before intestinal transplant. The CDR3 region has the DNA TGTGCCAGCAGTTTTAGCGGTCTGCACGGAAACACCATATATTTT. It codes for CASSFSGLHGNTIYF.